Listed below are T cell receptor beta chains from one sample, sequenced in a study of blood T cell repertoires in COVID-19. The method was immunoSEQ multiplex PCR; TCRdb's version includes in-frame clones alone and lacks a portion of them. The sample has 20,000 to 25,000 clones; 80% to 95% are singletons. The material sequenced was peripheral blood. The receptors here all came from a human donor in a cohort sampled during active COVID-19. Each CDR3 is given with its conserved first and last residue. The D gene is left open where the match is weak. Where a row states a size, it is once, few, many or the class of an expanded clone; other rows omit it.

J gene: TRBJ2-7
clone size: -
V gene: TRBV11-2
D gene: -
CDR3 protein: CASSLGGVSTYEQYF
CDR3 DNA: TGTGCCAGCAGCCTGGGTGGAGTCAGCACCTACGAGCAGTACTTC

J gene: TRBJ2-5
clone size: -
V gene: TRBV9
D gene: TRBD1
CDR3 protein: CASSVGQGGRETQYF
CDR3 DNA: TGTGCCAGCAGCGTTGGACAGGGAGGTCGAGAGACCCAGTACTTC

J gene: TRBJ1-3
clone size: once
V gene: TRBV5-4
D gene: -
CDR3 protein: CASSLVGSGNTIYF
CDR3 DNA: TGTGCCAGCAGCTTAGTCGGCTCTGGAAACACCATATATTTT

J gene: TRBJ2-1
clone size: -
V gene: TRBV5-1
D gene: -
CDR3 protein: CASSAGLRNEQFF
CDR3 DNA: TGCGCCAGCAGCGCCGGACTAAGGAATGAGCAGTTCTTC

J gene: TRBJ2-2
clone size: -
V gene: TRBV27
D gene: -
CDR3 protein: CASSLGLNTGELFF
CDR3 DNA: TGTGCCAGCAGTTTGGGACTTAACACCGGGGAGCTGTTTTTT

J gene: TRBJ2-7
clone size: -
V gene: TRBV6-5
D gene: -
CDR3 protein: CASSTTQSRGSEQYF
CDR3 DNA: TGTGCCAGCAGTACGACCCAGTCCAGGGGAAGCGAGCAGTACTTC

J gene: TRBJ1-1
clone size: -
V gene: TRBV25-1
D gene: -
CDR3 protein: CASSEVRGWNTEAFF
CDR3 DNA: TGTGCCAGCAGTGAGGTCCGGGGTTGGAACACTGAAGCTTTCTTT

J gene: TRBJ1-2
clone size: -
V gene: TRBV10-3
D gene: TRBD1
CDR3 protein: CAIRETGSTNGYTF
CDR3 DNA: TGTGCCATCAGAGAGACAGGGAGTACCAATGGCTACACCTTC

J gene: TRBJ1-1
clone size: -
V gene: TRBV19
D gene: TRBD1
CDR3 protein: CASSSPPGTGGTEAFF
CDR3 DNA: TGTGCCAGTAGTTCTCCTCCCGGGACAGGGGGCACTGAAGCTTTCTTT

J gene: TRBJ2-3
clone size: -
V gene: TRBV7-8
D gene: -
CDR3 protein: CASSPWVGGEISTDTQYF
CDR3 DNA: TGTGCCAGCAGCCCGTGGGTGGGCGGGGAGATTAGCACAGATACGCAGTATTTT

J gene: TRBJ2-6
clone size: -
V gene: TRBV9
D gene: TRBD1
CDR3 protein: CASSVSPGTGSSGANVLTF
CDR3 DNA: TGTGCCAGCAGCGTCAGCCCGGGGACAGGAAGCTCTGGGGCCAACGTCCTGACTTTC

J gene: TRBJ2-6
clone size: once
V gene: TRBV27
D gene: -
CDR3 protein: CASSFTISGANVLTF
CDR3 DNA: TGTGCCAGCAGTTTCACAATCTCTGGGGCCAACGTCCTGACTTTC

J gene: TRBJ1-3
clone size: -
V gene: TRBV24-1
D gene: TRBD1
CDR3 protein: CATSVGQGADTIYF
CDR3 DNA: TGTGCCACCAGCGTGGGACAGGGGGCAGACACCATATATTTT

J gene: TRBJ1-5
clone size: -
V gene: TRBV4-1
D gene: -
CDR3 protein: CASSQGRNSNQPQHF
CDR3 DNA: TGCGCCAGCAGCCAAGGGAGAAATAGCAATCAGCCCCAGCATTTT

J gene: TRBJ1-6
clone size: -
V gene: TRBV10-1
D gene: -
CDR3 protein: CASRGPGHDSQGSYNSPLHF
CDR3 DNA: TGCGCCAGCAGGGGACCGGGACATGATTCCCAGGGCTCCTATAATTCACCCCTCCACTTT

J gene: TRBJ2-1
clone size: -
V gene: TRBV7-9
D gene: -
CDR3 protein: CASSSDREQFF
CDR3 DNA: TGTGCCAGCAGCTCTGACAGGGAGCAGTTCTTC

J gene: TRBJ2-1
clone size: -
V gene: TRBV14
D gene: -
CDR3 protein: CASSQVAHGEQFF
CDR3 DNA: TGTGCCAGCAGCCAGGTTGCCCACGGTGAGCAGTTCTTC

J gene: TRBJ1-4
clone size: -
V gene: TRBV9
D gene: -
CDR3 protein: CASSVSPGRDEKLFF
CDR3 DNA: TGTGCCAGCAGCGTAAGTCCTGGCAGGGATGAAAAACTGTTTTTT

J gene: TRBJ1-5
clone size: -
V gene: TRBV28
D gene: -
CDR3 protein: CASRTGGRHQPQHF
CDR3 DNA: TGTGCCAGCCGCACCGGGGGGCGCCATCAGCCCCAGCATTTT

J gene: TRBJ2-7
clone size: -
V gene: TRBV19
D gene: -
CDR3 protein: CASRDSDYEQYF
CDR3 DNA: TGTGCCAGTCGGGACTCCGACTACGAGCAGTACTTC